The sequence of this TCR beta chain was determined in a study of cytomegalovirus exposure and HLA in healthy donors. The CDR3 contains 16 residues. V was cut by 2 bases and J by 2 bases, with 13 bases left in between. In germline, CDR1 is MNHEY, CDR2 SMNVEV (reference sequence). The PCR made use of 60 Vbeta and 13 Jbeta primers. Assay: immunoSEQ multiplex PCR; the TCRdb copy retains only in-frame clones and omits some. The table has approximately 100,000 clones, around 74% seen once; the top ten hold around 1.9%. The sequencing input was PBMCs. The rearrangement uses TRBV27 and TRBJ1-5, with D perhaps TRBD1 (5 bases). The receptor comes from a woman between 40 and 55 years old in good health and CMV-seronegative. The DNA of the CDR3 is TGTGCCAGCAGTTTACAGGGTCCAGGAGGCAATCAGCCCCAGCATTTT. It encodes CASSLQGPGGNQPQHF.